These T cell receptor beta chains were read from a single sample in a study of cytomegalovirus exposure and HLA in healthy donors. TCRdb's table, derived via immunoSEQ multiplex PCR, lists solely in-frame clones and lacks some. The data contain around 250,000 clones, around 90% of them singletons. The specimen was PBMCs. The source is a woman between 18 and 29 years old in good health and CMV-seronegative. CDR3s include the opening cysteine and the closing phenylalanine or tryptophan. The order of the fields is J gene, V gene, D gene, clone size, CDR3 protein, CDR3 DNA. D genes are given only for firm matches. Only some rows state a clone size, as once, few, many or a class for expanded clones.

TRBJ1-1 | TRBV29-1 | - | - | CSVVWQTEAFF | TGCAGCGTTGTTTGGCAGACTGAAGCTTTCTTT
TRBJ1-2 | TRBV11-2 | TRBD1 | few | CASSLVVGTEIGYTF | TGTGCCAGCAGCTTAGTGGTGGGGACAGAAATTGGCTACACCTTC
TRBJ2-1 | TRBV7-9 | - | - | CASTQTRSTGRSYNEQFF | TGTGCCAGCACCCAAACGAGGTCAACAGGACGCTCCTACAATGAGCAGTTCTTC
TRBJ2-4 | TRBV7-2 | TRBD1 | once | CASSLGTGLAKNIQYF | TGTGCCAGCAGCCTCGGGACAGGTTTAGCCAAAAACATTCAGTACTTC
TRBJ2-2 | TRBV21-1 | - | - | CASSKAGRGVGGELFF | TGTGCCAGCAGCAAAGCGGGCAGGGGAGTGGGCGGGGAGCTGTTTTTT
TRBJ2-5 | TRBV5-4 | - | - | CASTSAAGRRSETQYF | TGTGCCAGCACCTCGGCGGCAGGGAGGAGGTCGGAGACCCAGTACTTC
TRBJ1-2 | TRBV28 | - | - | CASRQPEGYGYTF | TGTGCCAGCAGACAGCCCGAGGGCTATGGCTACACCTTC
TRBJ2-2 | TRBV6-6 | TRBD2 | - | CASNGVAGGYTGELFF | TGTGCCAGTAACGGGGTAGCGGGGGGTTACACCGGGGAGCTGTTTTTT
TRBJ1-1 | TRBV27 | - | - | CASSLRGKNTEAFF | TGTGCCAGCAGTTTAAGGGGAAAGAACACTGAAGCTTTCTTT
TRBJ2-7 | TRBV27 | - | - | CASSPRTGHPIFQQYF | TGTGCCAGCAGTCCCCGAACGGGACACCCTATTTTCCAGCAGTACTTC
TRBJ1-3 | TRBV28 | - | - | CASSLTGYQRNTIYF | TGTGCCAGCAGCCTCACAGGGTATCAGCGAAACACCATATATTTT
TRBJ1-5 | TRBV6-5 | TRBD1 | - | CASSRNDRGNQPQHF | TGTGCCAGCAGTAGAAATGACAGGGGGAATCAGCCCCAGCATTTT
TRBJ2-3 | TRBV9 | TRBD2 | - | CASSEIAGGDTDTQYF | TGTGCCAGCAGCGAAATAGCGGGGGGTGACACAGATACGCAGTATTTT
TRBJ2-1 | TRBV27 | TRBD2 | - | CASRLWGGYNEQFF | TGTGCCAGCAGGTTGTGGGGGGGATACAATGAGCAGTTCTTC
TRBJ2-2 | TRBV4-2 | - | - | CASSQERRGTNTGELFF | TGTGCCAGCAGCCAAGAGCGGCGAGGTACGAACACCGGGGAGCTGTTTTTT
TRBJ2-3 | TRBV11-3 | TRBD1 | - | CASSSRTGSTDTQYF | TGTGCCAGCAGCTCAAGGACAGGGAGCACAGATACGCAGTATTTT
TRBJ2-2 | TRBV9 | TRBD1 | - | CASSLRDRETTGELFF | TGTGCCAGCAGCCTAAGAGACAGGGAGACCACCGGGGAGCTGTTTTTT
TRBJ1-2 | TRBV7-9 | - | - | CASSVTGNFNYGYTF | TGTGCCAGCAGCGTTACAGGGAATTTTAACTATGGCTACACCTTC
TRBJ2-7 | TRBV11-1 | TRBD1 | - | CASSLNSAGGSVQYF | TGTGCCAGCAGCTTAAATTCGGCAGGGGGTAGTGTGCAGTACTTC
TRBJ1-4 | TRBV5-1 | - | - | CASSLDGRTNEKLFF | TGCGCCAGCAGCTTGGATGGGAGGACTAATGAAAAACTGTTTTTT
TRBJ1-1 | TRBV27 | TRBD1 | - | CASSLQGARTEAFF | TGTGCCAGCAGTTTACAGGGGGCGCGGACTGAAGCTTTCTTT
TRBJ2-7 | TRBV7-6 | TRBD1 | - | CASSLGQGARYEQYF | TGTGCCAGCAGCCTAGGACAGGGGGCACGGTACGAGCAGTACTTC
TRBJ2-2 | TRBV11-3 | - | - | CASEAVTGELFF | TGTGCCAGCGAAGCGGTCACCGGGGAGCTGTTTTTT
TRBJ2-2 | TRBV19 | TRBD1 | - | CASSTHGTVNTGELFF | TGTGCCAGTAGTACCCACGGGACAGTAAACACCGGGGAGCTGTTTTTT
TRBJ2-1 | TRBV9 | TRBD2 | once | CASSLSGGFSYNEQFF | TGTGCCAGCAGTCTTAGCGGGGGGTTCTCCTACAATGAGCAGTTCTTC
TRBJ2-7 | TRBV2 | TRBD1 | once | CASRGTGGLYEQYF | TGTGCCAGCAGGGGGACAGGGGGTCTCTACGAGCAGTACTTC
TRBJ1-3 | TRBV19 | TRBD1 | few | CASSTGDFSGNTIYF | TGTGCCAGTAGCACAGGGGACTTCTCTGGAAACACCATATATTTT
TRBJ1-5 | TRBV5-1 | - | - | CASSLAGQSNQPQHF | TGCGCCAGCAGCTTGGCTGGGCAAAGCAATCAGCCCCAGCATTTT
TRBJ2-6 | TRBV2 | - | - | CATQFSGANVLTF | TGTGCCACCCAGTTCTCTGGGGCCAACGTCCTGACTTTC
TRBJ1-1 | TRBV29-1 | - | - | CSAVARVGTEAFF | TGCAGCGCCGTGGCCAGGGTGGGTACTGAAGCTTTCTTT
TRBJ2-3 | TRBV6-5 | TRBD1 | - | CASSLPGGGLRTQYF | TGTGCCAGCAGTTTGCCAGGGGGCGGTCTACGTACGCAGTATTTT
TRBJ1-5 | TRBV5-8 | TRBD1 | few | CASSTPRQGGQPQHF | TGTGCCAGCAGCACCCCAAGACAGGGAGGTCAGCCCCAGCATTTT
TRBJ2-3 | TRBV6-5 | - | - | CASSYGESTDTQYF | TGTGCCAGCAGTTACGGGGAGTCGACAGATACGCAGTATTTT
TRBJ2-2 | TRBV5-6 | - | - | CASSLTGLNTGELFF | TGTGCCAGCAGCTTGACGGGGTTGAACACCGGGGAGCTGTTTTTT
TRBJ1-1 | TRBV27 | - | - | CASSPTGGRNTEAFF | TGTGCCAGCAGTCCGACGGGGGGTAGGAACACTGAAGCTTTCTTT
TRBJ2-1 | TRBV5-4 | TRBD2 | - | CASSRSTSGGPIAYNEQFF | TGTGCCAGCAGCCGTTCGACTAGCGGGGGCCCGATCGCCTACAATGAGCAGTTCTTC
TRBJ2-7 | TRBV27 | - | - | CASSFGGNSYEQYF | TGTGCCAGCAGTTTTGGGGGGAACTCCTACGAGCAGTACTTC
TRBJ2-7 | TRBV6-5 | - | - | CASSYWGQLGGEQYF | TGTGCCAGCAGTTATTGGGGACAACTCGGGGGGGAGCAGTACTTC
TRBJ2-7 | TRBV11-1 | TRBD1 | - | CASSTAGTGGIYEQYF | TGTGCCAGCAGCACCGCCGGGACAGGGGGAATTTACGAGCAGTACTTC
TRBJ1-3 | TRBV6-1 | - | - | CASSDGTLRTPGNTIYF | TGTGCCAGCAGTGATGGGACACTCCGGACCCCCGGAAACACCATATATTTT
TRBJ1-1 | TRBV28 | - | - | CASSYQGSAEAFF | TGTGCCAGCAGTTATCAGGGAAGCGCTGAAGCTTTCTTT
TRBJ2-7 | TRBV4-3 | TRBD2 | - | CASSQEPSGGGGEQYF | TGCGCCAGCAGCCAGGAACCTAGCGGGGGGGGTGGCGAGCAGTACTTC
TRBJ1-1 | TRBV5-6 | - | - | CASSGVDPEAFF | TGTGCCAGCAGCGGAGTCGACCCTGAAGCTTTCTTT
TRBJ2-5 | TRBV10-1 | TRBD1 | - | CASSETGGKTQYF | TGCGCCAGCAGTGAGACAGGGGGGAAGACCCAGTACTTC
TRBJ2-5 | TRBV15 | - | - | CATSRGGRQETQYF | TGTGCCACCAGCAGAGGAGGGCGTCAAGAGACCCAGTACTTC
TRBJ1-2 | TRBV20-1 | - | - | CSARLNYGYTF | TGCAGTGCTAGATTAAACTATGGCTACACCTTC
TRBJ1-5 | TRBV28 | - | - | CASSKGGSNQPQHF | TGTGCCAGCAGCAAAGGAGGTAGCAATCAGCCCCAGCATTTT